This entry lists 13 T cell receptor beta chains sequenced from one sample in a study of blood T cell repertoires in COVID-19. Profiled with immunoSEQ multiplex PCR; TCRdb holds only in-frame clones, not every one. The repertoire holds 150,000 to 200,000 clones, with roughly three quarters as singletons. The specimen was PBMCs or T cells enriched from blood (not recorded which). These TCRs come from a man aged 55 to 70 who had been exposed to COVID-19.

V gene TRBV30 combines with J gene TRBJ1-5; TRBD1 matches at 9 bases. Germline CDR1 GTSNPN, CDR2 SVGIG (reference sequence). The junction had 8 bases not matched to a gene; V was cut back by 5 bases and J by 3 bases. This CDR3 spans 15 amino acids. This CDR3 reads CAWGTGNRVNQPQHF. The CDR3 nucleotides read TGTGCCTGGGGGACAGGGAACAGGGTCAATCAGCCCCAGCATTTT.

This chain joins TRBV19 and TRBJ2-1; 9 bases align to TRBD1. J gave up 7 bases and V 5 bases, and 12 bases lay outside the gene matches. The CDR3 has 16 amino acids. The germline V gene has CDR1 LNHDA and CDR2 SQIVND (reference sequence). The CDR3 here is CASSVYSGTGWNEQFF. The CDR3 nucleotides read TGTGCCAGTAGTGTATATTCCGGGACAGGGTGGAATGAGCAGTTCTTC.

The chain links TRBV11-3 to TRBJ2-3, with TRBD1 identical over 8 bases. With V trimmed by 4 bases and J by 4 bases, 7 bases remained unmatched. The CDR3 is made up of 15 amino acids. Germline V gene sequence: CDR1 SGHNT, CDR2 YENEEA. CDR3 sequence: CASSSGQGFADTQYF. CDR3 DNA: TGTGCCAGCAGCTCCGGACAGGGATTCGCAGATACGCAGTATTTT.

This clone occurred a few times. The gene calls are TRBV7-9 and TRBJ2-7; 14 nucleotides line up with TRBD2. Losses at the gene ends were 5 bases for V and 5 bases for J; bases not matched to a gene: 11. CDR3 length equals 17 residues. The germline V gene encodes CDR1 SEHNR and CDR2 FQNEAQ (reference sequence). The DNA of the CDR3 is TGTGCCAGCAGCCCGGGACTAGCGGGAGTCGGGACCCACGAGCAGTACTTC. It translates to CASSPGLAGVGTHEQYF.

CDR3 sequence: CASSERGQGANTGELFF. CDR3 bases: TGTGCCAGCAGTGAGAGAGGACAGGGGGCGAACACCGGGGAGCTGTTTTTT. The chain joins TRBV6-1 to TRBJ2-2; 10 bases align to TRBD1. CDR1 is MNHNS and CDR2 is SASEGT in the germline V gene. The V and J ends lost 3 bases and 0 bases, in that order; junction bases with no gene match: 4. The CDR3 extends over 17 amino acids.

This CDR3 reads CASRETGTYEQYF. As DNA, the CDR3 is TGTGCCAGCAGGGAGACAGGGACCTACGAGCAGTACTTC. V gene TRBV28 combines with J gene TRBJ2-7; 7 positions agree with TRBD1. Germline assignment: CDR1 MDHEN and CDR2 SYDVKM. V dropped 6 bases and J dropped 2; count of bases not matched to a gene: 4. This CDR3 contains 13 residues.

The J gene is TRBJ2-5, the V gene TRBV5-1; TRBD1 matches at 9 bases. Germline CDR1 is SGHRS and CDR2 is YFSETQ. The CDR3 runs 14 residues. V lost 1 base and J lost 4; bases outside the gene matches: 2. The DNA for the CDR3 is TGCGCCAGCAGCTTGAGACAGGGGGGAGAGACCCAGTACTTC. It translates to CASSLRQGGETQYF. Full variable domain (rest looked up from reference TRBV5-1 and TRBJ2-5): KAGVTQTPRYLIKTRGQQVTLSCSPISGHRSVSWYQQTPGQGLQFLFEYFSETQRNKGNFPGRFSGRQFSNSRSEMNVSTLELGDSALYLCASSLRQGGETQYFGPGTRLLVL.

This chain links TRBV5-1 with TRBJ1-1; D is possibly TRBD1 (5 bases). Germline V gene data show CDR1 as SGHRS and CDR2 as YFSETQ. The CDR3 runs 15 residues. V was shortened by 0 bases and J by 1 base, with 10 bases between the two germline ends. CDR3 nucleotide sequence: TGCGCCAGCAGCTTGGGGGCAGGGCGGAACACTGAAGCTTTCTTT. Protein product: CASSLGAGRNTEAFF.

The chain has TRBV5-8 and TRBJ1-3; D gene unclear. V lost 7 bases and J 4 bases, leaving 21 bases between the germline ends. Looked up from germline, CDR1 is SGHTS and CDR2 is YDEGEE. The CDR3 is made up of 16 amino acids. The CDR3 DNA reads as TGTGCCAGCCCACCGAGTGCGGGTTTAAGAGGAAACACCATATATTTT. The encoded protein is CASPPSAGLRGNTIYF.

This clone was observed a handful of times. The chain uses TRBV18 and TRBJ2-2; TRBD1 agrees at 7 bases. With 1 base clipped from V and 4 bases from J, the junction kept 6 bases outside the gene matches. This CDR3 is 16 amino acids long. Germline V gives CDR1 KGHSH, CDR2 LQKENI. CDR3 sequence reads: CASSPLASGGTGELFF. The CDR3 DNA reads TGTGCCAGCTCACCACTGGCCTCAGGGGGCACCGGGGAGCTGTTTTTT.

This clone was seen a handful of times. The rearrangement uses TRBV6-5 and TRBJ2-7; D not certain. Germline V CDR1 and CDR2: MNHEY, SVGAGI. The CDR3 spans 14 residues. The V gene lost 6 bases and the J gene lost 3 bases, with 15 bases spanning the gap. CDR3 sequence reads: CASSEANNIYEQYF. In DNA, the CDR3 is TGTGCCAGCAGCGAGGCCAACAACATCTACGAGCAGTACTTC.

This clone was observed a handful of times. This sequence joins TRBV11-2 and TRBJ2-1; 9 bases map to TRBD2. V trimming: 5 bases; J trimming: 10 bases; junction bases outside the gene matches: 15. The CDR3 contains 16 residues. Germline CDR1 is SGHAT and CDR2 is FQNNGV. The CDR3 loop reads CASSPRGAGGRSEQFF. CDR3 in DNA: TGTGCCAGCAGCCCCCGTGGAGCGGGAGGTCGGTCGGAGCAGTTCTTC.

V and J are TRBV19 and TRBJ2-1; 13 nucleotides align to TRBD2. V lost 5 bases, J lost 5 bases, and 6 bases stayed unmatched. This CDR3 is 16 amino acids long. The germline V gene has CDR1 LNHDA and CDR2 SQIVND (reference sequence). This chain's CDR3 is CASSPRTSGSDNEQFF. CDR3 sequence (DNA): TGTGCCAGTAGTCCTAGGACTAGCGGGAGTGACAATGAGCAGTTCTTC.